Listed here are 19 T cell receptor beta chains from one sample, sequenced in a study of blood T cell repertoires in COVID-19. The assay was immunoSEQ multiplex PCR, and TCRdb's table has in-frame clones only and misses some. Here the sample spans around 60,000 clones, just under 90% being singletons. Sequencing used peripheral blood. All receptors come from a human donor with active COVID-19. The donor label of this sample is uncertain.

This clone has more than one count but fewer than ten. Here the CDR3 reads CAISDGTVDEAFF. The CDR3 bases are TGTGCCATCAGTGATGGGACAGTCGATGAAGCTTTCTTT. The gene calls are TRBV10-3 and TRBJ1-1, with 7 bases matching TRBD1. The CDR3 is made up of 13 amino acids. With V trimmed by 3 bases and J by 7 bases, 5 bases remained unmatched. CDR1 is ENHRY and CDR2 is SYGVKD in the germline V gene.

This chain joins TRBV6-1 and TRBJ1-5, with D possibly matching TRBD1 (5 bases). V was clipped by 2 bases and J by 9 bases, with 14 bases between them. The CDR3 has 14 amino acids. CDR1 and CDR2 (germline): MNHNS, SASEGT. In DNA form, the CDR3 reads TGTGCCAGCAGTGAAATTAGGGGAGGGAGGCCCCAGCATTTT. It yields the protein CASSEIRGGRPQHF.

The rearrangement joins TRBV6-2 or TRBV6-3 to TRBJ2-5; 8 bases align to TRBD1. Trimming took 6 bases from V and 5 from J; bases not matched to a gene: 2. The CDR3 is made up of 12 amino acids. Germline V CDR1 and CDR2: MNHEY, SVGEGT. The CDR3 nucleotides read TGTGCCAGCAGCGGGACAGGCGAGACCCAGTACTTC. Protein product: CASSGTGETQYF.

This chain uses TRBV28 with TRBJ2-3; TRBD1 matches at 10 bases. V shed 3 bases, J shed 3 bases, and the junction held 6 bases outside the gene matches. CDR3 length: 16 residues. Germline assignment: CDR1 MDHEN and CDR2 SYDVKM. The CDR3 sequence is CASSFPDRGLTDTQYF. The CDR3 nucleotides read TGTGCCAGCAGTTTCCCCGACAGGGGGCTGACAGATACGCAGTATTTT.

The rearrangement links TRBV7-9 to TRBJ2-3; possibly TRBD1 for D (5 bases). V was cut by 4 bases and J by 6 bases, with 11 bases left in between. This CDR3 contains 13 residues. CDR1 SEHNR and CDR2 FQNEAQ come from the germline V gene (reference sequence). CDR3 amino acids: CASSSWGDDTQYF. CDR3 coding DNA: TGTGCCAGCAGCTCTTGGGGCGACGATACGCAGTATTTT.

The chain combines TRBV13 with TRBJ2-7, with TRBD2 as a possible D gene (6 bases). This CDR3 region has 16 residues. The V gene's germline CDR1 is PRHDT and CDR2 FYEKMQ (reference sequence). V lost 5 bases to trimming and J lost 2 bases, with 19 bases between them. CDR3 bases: TGTGCCAGCAGCCCTAAAGGGTCCAGCGGGCCCTACGAGCAGTACTTC. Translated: CASSPKGSSGPYEQYF.

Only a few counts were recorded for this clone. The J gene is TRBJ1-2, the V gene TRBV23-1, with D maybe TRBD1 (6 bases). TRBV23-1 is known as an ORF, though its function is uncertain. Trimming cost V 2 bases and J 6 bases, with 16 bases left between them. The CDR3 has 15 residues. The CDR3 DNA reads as TGCGCCAGCAGTCAAACACAGGGCCCGAATAATGGCTACACCTTC. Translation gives CASSQTQGPNNGYTF.

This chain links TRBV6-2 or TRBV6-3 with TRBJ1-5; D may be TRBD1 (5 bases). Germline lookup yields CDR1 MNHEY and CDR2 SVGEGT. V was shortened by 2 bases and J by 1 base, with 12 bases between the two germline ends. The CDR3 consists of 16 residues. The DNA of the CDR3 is TGTGCCAGCAGTTACGCCGGAGGGGTGAGCAATCAGCCCCAGCATTTT. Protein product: CASSYAGGVSNQPQHF.

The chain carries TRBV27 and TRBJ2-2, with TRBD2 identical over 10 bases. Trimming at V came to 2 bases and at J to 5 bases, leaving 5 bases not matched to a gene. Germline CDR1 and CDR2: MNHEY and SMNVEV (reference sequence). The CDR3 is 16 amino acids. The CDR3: CASSLLAGVRTGELFF. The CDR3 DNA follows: TGTGCCAGCAGTTTACTAGCGGGAGTGAGAACCGGGGAGCTGTTTTTT.

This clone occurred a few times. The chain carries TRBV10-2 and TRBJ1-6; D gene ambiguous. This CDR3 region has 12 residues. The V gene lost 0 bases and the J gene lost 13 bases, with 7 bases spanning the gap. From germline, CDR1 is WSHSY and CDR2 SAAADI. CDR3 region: CASSESWAPLHF. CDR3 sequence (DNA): TGCGCCAGCAGTGAGTCGTGGGCGCCCCTCCACTTT.

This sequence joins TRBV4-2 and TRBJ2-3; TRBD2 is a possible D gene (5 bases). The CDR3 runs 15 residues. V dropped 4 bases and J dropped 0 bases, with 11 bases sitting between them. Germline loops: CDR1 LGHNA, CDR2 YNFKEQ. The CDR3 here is CASSPWTASTDTQYF. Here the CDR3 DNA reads TGTGCCAGCAGCCCTTGGACTGCTAGCACAGATACGCAGTATTTT.

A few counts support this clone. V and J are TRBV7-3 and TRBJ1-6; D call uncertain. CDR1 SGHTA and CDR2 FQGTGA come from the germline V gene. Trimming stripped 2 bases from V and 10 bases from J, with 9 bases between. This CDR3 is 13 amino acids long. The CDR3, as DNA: TGTGCCAGCAGCTTAGGAGGGAGGTCACCCCTCCACTTT. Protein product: CASSLGGRSPLHF. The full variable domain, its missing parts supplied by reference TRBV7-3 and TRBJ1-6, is GAGVSQTPSNKVTEKGKYVELRCDPISGHTALYWYRQSLGQGPEFLIYFQGTGAADDSGLPNDRFFAVRPEGSVSTLKIQRTERGDSAVYLCASSLGGRSPLHFGNGTRLTVT.

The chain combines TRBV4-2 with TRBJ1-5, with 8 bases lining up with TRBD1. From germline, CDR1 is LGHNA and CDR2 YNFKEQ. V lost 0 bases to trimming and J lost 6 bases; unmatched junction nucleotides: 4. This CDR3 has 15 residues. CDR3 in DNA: TGTGCCAGCAGCCAAGACGGGACAGGAGTTCAGCCCCAGCATTTT. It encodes CASSQDGTGVQPQHF.

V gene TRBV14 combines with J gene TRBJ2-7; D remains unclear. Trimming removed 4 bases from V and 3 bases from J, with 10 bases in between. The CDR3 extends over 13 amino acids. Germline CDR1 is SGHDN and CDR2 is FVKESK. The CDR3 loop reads CASSLLSFYEQYF. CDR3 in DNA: TGTGCCAGCAGCCTACTAAGCTTCTACGAGCAGTACTTC.

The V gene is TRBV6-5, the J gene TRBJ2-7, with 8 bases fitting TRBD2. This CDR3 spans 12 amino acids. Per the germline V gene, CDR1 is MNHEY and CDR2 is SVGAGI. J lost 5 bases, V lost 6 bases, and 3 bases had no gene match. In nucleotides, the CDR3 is TGTGCCAGCAGGCGGGAGGTCAACGAGCAGTACTTC. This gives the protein CASRREVNEQYF.

The CDR3 here is CASGGTGVTGELFF. The CDR3 nucleotides read TGTGCCAGCGGCGGGACAGGGGTGACCGGGGAGCTGTTTTTT. V usage is TRBV2 and J usage is TRBJ2-2; 10 bases align to TRBD1. Germline CDR1 SNHLY, CDR2 FYNNEI. The CDR3 is made up of 14 amino acids. V dropped 8 bases and J dropped 5; count of bases not matched to a gene: 5.

For the CDR3, the DNA is TGTGCCAGTGGGAGCGGGGGCGCCGGCGACGAGCAGTACTTC. Its translation is CASGSGGAGDEQYF. The chain joins TRBV6-5 to TRBJ2-7; TRBD2 aligns across 8 bases. The germline V gene has CDR1 MNHEY and CDR2 SVGAGI. J gave up 5 bases and V 9 bases, and 12 bases lay outside the gene matches. This CDR3 region has 14 residues.

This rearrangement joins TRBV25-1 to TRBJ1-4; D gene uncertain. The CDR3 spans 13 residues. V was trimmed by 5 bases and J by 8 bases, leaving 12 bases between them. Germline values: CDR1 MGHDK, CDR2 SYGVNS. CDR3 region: CASSRAPFEKLFF. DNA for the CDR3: TGTGCCAGCAGTCGAGCGCCCTTCGAAAAACTGTTTTTT.

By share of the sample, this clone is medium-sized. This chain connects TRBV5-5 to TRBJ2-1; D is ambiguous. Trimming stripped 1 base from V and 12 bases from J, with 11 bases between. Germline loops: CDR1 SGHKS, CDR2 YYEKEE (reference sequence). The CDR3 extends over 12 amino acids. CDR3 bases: TGTGCCAGCAGCTTGTTCGGAGACGCGCAGTTCTTC. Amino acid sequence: CASSLFGDAQFF.